A selection of T cell receptor beta chains follows, all from one sample in a study of response to subunit inactivated influenza vaccine. TCRdb processed the RT-PCR reads anew with MiXCR; each CDR3 protein has one entry. The sample carries 610,000 or so distinct CDR3 sequences, 12% to 15% recorded once. Material: PBMCs from blood, obtained 12 days after vaccination. These receptors were collected from a man aged 50-60 years who received an inactivated influenza vaccine. Both conserved end residues are part of each CDR3. D genes are given only for firm matches. A clone size is listed for some rows: how often the clone was seen (once, few, many), or a class if it is expanded.

clone_size	d_call	v_call	j_call	cdr3_nt	cdr3_aa
many	TRBD2	TRBV4-2	TRBJ2-7	TGTGCCAGCAGCCAGGTTCGGGAGGTTACCTACGAGCAGTACTTC	CASSQVREVTYEQYF
-	TRBD1	TRBV29-1	TRBJ2-7	TGCAGCGTTCGGGACAGGCAACCCTCCTACGAGCAGTACTTC	CSVRDRQPSYEQYF
-	TRBD2	TRBV7-9	TRBJ2-1	TGTGCCAGCAGCTTAGCTAGCGGGGGTTTCCCCTACAATGAGCAGTTCTTC	CASSLASGGFPYNEQFF
few	-	TRBV10-3	TRBJ1-1	TGTGCCATCACCCAAACCCAGGGACTTGAAGCTTTCTTT	CAITQTQGLEAFF
few	TRBD2	TRBV7-2	TRBJ2-5	TGTGCCAGCAGCTCGGGACTAGCGGGAGGGCCCTCCGAGACCCAGTACTTC	CASSSGLAGGPSETQYF
few	TRBD1	TRBV10-3	TRBJ2-7	TGTGCCATCAGTGACTACAGGGACAGTGCCTACGAGCAGTACTTC	CAISDYRDSAYEQYF
many	TRBD2	TRBV7-9	TRBJ2-1	TGTGCCAGCATCCTAGCGGGAGGGCCTTGGGACAATGAGCAGTTCTTC	CASILAGGPWDNEQFF
few	TRBD2	TRBV12-3/TRBV12-4	TRBJ2-1	TGTGCCAGCAGTCCCAGGACTAGCGGTCCTGTGCAGTTCTTC	CASSPRTSGPVQFF
-	TRBD2	TRBV13	TRBJ2-1	TGTGCCAGCAGCTCAACGTGGAGTAGCGGGAGAAAGATAGTCTACAATGAGCAGTTCTTC	CASSSTWSSGRKIVYNEQFF
-	TRBD2	TRBV7-2	TRBJ2-1	TGTGCCAGCAGCAACGGAGCGGGGGAGACCAATGAGCAGTTCTTC	CASSNGAGETNEQFF
-	-	TRBV7-9	TRBJ2-5	TGTGCCAGCAGCTTAGGGCGCCATTCACAAGAGACCCAGTACTTC	CASSLGRHSQETQYF
-	TRBD2	TRBV7-2	TRBJ2-3	TGTGCCAGCAGCAATAGCGGGGGGGCGGCAGATACGCAGTATTTT	CASSNSGGAADTQYF
few	TRBD2	TRBV5-6	TRBJ2-1	TGTGCCAGCAGCGTACTAGCGGTCGATGAGCAGTTCTTC	CASSVLAVDEQFF
once	-	TRBV12-3/TRBV12-4	TRBJ1-1	TGTGCCAGCAGTTTGCAAGGGTGGAACACTGAAGCTTTCTTT	CASSLQGWNTEAFF
-	-	TRBV6-2/TRBV6-3	TRBJ2-1	TGTGCCAGCAGTTGGAAGGACTGGTACTCCTACAATGAGCAGTTCTTC	CASSWKDWYSYNEQFF
-	TRBD1	TRBV2	TRBJ1-6	TGTGCCAGCAGGAAGCCAGGACAGGGGGTGAGCTCCTATAATTCACCCCTCCACTTT	CASRKPGQGVSSYNSPLHF
-	TRBD2	TRBV12-3/TRBV12-4	TRBJ2-2	TGTGCCAGCAGTTTCAAGCGGGGAGACACCGGGGAGCTGTTTTTT	CASSFKRGDTGELFF
-	TRBD2	TRBV18	TRBJ2-3	TGTGCCAGCTCACCGCGGACTAGCGGGAGGGCCATCACAGATACGCAGTATTTT	CASSPRTSGRAITDTQYF
few	TRBD1	TRBV25-1	TRBJ2-2	TGTGCCAGCACGCCAGGGACAGGCAGTCTGGTGAACACCGGGGAGCTGTTTTTT	CASTPGTGSLVNTGELFF
few	TRBD1	TRBV19	TRBJ1-5	TGTGCCAGTAGCGGGACAGGCGCACAGCCCCAGCATTTT	CASSGTGAQPQHF
few	TRBD1	TRBV6-2/TRBV6-3	TRBJ1-2	TGTGCCAGCAGTCACGCCGGGACAGGGCTCGACTATGGCTACACCTTC	CASSHAGTGLDYGYTF
many	TRBD2	TRBV12-3/TRBV12-4	TRBJ2-1	TGTGCCAGCAGTTTAATAGCGGGAGGCTACAATGAGCAGTTCTTC	CASSLIAGGYNEQFF
once	-	TRBV6-1	TRBJ2-1	TGTGCCAGCAGTCAAGTTCAGGGGTTCAACAATGAGCAGTTCTTC	CASSQVQGFNNEQFF
-	-	TRBV28	TRBJ1-3	TGTGCCAGCACGGGACGGATCTTCTCTGGAAACACCATATATTTT	CASTGRIFSGNTIYF
-	TRBD2	TRBV5-1	TRBJ2-2	TGCGCCAGCAGCGCTGTAGCGGGAGATCACACCGGGGAGCTGTTTTTT	CASSAVAGDHTGELFF
few	TRBD2	TRBV5-1	TRBJ2-7	TGCGCCAGCAGCGGCGGACTAGCGGGAGGGAACGAGCAGTACTTC	CASSGGLAGGNEQYF
-	-	TRBV4-1	TRBJ2-5	TGCGCCAGCAGCCAAGTAGTATCTTTCGCGGCCCAAGAGACCCAGTACTTC	CASSQVVSFAAQETQYF
-	TRBD2	TRBV12-3/TRBV12-4	TRBJ2-3	TGTGCCAGCAGTCTGGCTAGCGGGGGGAGCATTAGCACAGATACGCAGTATTTT	CASSLASGGSISTDTQYF
-	TRBD2	TRBV6-5	TRBJ2-7	TGTGCCAGCAGTTACGGGACTAGCGGGGTAACCTACGAGCAGTACTTC	CASSYGTSGVTYEQYF
few	TRBD1	TRBV20-1	TRBJ2-1	TGCAGTGCAGCCCGGGACAGGGCTTCCTACAATGAGCAGTTCTTC	CSAARDRASYNEQFF
-	-	TRBV20-1	TRBJ2-7	TGCAGTGCTAGAGATCGGGCTCCGAGCCCCTACGAGCAGTACTTC	CSARDRAPSPYEQYF
many	TRBD2	TRBV20-1	TRBJ2-3	TGCAGTGCTAGAGGCCTAGCGGGAGGTGGAACAGATACGCAGTATTTT	CSARGLAGGGTDTQYF
few	TRBD1	TRBV5-5	TRBJ1-1	TGTGCCAGCAGCTTCGCCGGGACAGGGGGAATAGAAGCTTTCTTT	CASSFAGTGGIEAFF
few	TRBD2	TRBV7-3	TRBJ2-2	TGTGCCAGCAGCTTAAGGGGGGGAAGCGGACTAGTCTCGTCGAGCACCGGGGAGCTGTTTTTT	CASSLRGGSGLVSSSTGELFF
many	-	TRBV3-1	TRBJ2-5	TGTGCCAGCAGCCGAGGGGTTGGGACCCAGTACTTC	CASSRGVGTQYF
few	TRBD2	TRBV20-1	TRBJ2-7	TGCAGTGCTAGAGGGACTAGCGGGAGTGTCAACGAGCAGTACTTC	CSARGTSGSVNEQYF
few	TRBD1	TRBV2	TRBJ1-1	TGTGCCAGCACAAAAACAGGGGGCACCACTGAAGCTTTCTTT	CASTKTGGTTEAFF
-	-	TRBV3-1	TRBJ1-1	TGTGCCAGCAGCCAACCGGGACCGAACACTGAAGCTTTCTTT	CASSQPGPNTEAFF
few	TRBD1	TRBV29-1	TRBJ1-2	TGCAGCGTTGGAGGTTCCGGGACAGGGTCTGGCTACACCTTC	CSVGGSGTGSGYTF
-	TRBD2	TRBV7-2	TRBJ2-5	TGTGCCAGCAGCTTAGATTATGGCGGGAGGGGAGGGGCCCAGTACTTC	CASSLDYGGRGGAQYF
-	-	TRBV19	TRBJ1-2	TGTGCCAGTAGTTCCCCAGCTAACTATGGCTACACCTTC	CASSSPANYGYTF
many	TRBD1	TRBV12-3/TRBV12-4	TRBJ1-2	TGTGCCAGCAATAAAGGGACAGCATGGGGTCCTTTAGATGGCTACACCTTC	CASNKGTAWGPLDGYTF
-	-	TRBV5-1	TRBJ2-1	TGCGCCAGCAGCCTTCCCGACAGCAACAATGAGCAGTTCTTC	CASSLPDSNNEQFF
few	TRBD2	TRBV7-2	TRBJ2-1	TGTGCCAGCAGCTTAGCTAGCGGGAGCCGTTACAATGAGCAGTTCTTC	CASSLASGSRYNEQFF
-	TRBD2	TRBV24-1	TRBJ2-1	TGTGCCACCAGTGGGCGCCTAGCGGGAGGGCCGGGGAATGAGCAGTTCTTC	CATSGRLAGGPGNEQFF
-	-	TRBV29-1	TRBJ1-2	TGCAGCGTAAAAGGGGGGCACTATGGCTACACCTTC	CSVKGGHYGYTF
few	TRBD1	TRBV12-3/TRBV12-4	TRBJ2-2	TGTGCCAGCAGCAGAAGGCTGGGACAGGGATCGAACACCGGGGAGCTGTTTTTT	CASSRRLGQGSNTGELFF
few	-	TRBV24-1	TRBJ2-3	TGTGCCACCAGTGGACAGGGAGGGACAGATACGCAGTATTTT	CATSGQGGTDTQYF
many	-	TRBV10-3	TRBJ1-1	TGTGCCATCAGTGAAGGGAACACTGAAGCTTTCTTT	CAISEGNTEAFF
few	TRBD1	TRBV28	TRBJ2-7	TGTGCCAGCAGTCGGGACAGGGGACTATACGAGCAGTACTTC	CASSRDRGLYEQYF
few	-	TRBV14	TRBJ2-3	TGTGCCAGCAGCCAAGAATATAGAGGCCTACGCACAGATACGCAGTATTTT	CASSQEYRGLRTDTQYF
few	-	TRBV7-2	TRBJ1-6	TGTGCCAGCAGCTTATATGTGAACAGGGATTCACCCCTCCACTTT	CASSLYVNRDSPLHF
many	-	TRBV10-3	TRBJ1-6	TGTGCCACTTTACAGGGAACGGGAAATTCACCCCTCCACTTT	CATLQGTGNSPLHF
-	-	TRBV6-1	TRBJ1-5	TGTGCCAGCAGTGGGCAGGGGTTCGATCAGCCCCAGCATTTT	CASSGQGFDQPQHF
-	TRBD2	TRBV7-8	TRBJ2-2	TGTGCCAGCAGCCATGCAGCGGGAGGGAACACCGGGGAGCTGTTTTTT	CASSHAAGGNTGELFF